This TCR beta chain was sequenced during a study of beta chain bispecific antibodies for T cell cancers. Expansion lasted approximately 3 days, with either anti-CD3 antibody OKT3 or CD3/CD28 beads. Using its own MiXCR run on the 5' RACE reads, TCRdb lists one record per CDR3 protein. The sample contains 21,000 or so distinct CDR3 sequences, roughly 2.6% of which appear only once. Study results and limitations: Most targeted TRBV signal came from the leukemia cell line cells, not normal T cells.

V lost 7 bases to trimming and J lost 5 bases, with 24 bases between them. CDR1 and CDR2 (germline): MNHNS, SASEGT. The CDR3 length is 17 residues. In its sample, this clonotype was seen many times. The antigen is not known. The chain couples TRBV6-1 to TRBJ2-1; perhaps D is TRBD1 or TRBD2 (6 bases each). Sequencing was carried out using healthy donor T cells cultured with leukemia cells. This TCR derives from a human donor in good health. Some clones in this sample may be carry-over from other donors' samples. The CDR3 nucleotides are TGTGCCAGCATCCCCGGCGTCGGAGGGGGTTTAAACAATGAGCAGTTCTTC. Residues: CASIPGVGGGLNNEQFF.